A selection of T cell receptor beta chains follows, all from one sample in a study of cytomegalovirus exposure and HLA in healthy donors. Produced via immunoSEQ multiplex PCR; TCRdb's table is partial and in-frame only. Found here are 150,000 to 200,000 clones, around 72% of them singletons; the top ten hold over 6%. Sequencing was performed on PBMCs. The receptor set was obtained from a man in his forties or fifties in good health and CMV-seropositive. Each CDR3 is given with its conserved first and last residue. D genes are given only for firm matches. Clone size is shown for a subset of rows, as once, few, many or a class of expanded clone.

TRBJ1-4 | TRBV5-6 | - | - | CASSGTGVGEKLFF | TGTGCCAGCAGCGGCACGGGTGTTGGCGAAAAACTGTTTTTT
TRBJ1-1 | TRBV19 | few | - | CASSIAGGSYTEAFF | TGTGCCAGTAGTATAGCCGGGGGTAGCTACACTGAAGCTTTCTTT
TRBJ1-1 | TRBV6-1 | - | - | CATGRGGNTEAFF | TGTGCCACAGGGAGGGGGGGGAACACTGAAGCTTTCTTT
TRBJ1-3 | TRBV10-3 | - | - | CAIRDDIGGNTIYF | TGTGCCATCAGGGATGACATTGGGGGAAACACCATATATTTT
TRBJ2-1 | TRBV6-1 | - | TRBD2 | CASSAGLANEQFF | TGTGCCAGCAGTGCGGGACTAGCTAATGAGCAGTTCTTC
TRBJ1-3 | TRBV6-6 | few | TRBD1 | CASSGGTGAGNTIYF | TGTGCCAGCAGTGGGGGGACAGGGGCTGGAAACACCATATATTTT
TRBJ1-3 | TRBV6-5 | - | - | CASRDPARGTIYF | TGTGCCAGCAGGGATCCGGCCCGGGGCACCATATATTTT
TRBJ2-7 | TRBV5-1 | - | - | CASSNRDTSTYEQYF | TGCGCCAGCAGCAACCGGGACACGTCAACCTACGAGCAGTACTTC
TRBJ2-7 | TRBV13 | - | - | CASSLTDQAYEQYF | TGTGCCAGCAGCCTAACGGATCAGGCTTACGAGCAGTACTTC
TRBJ1-4 | TRBV25-1 | few | - | CASSDGRATNEKLFF | TGTGCCAGCAGTGATGGGCGCGCAACTAATGAAAAACTGTTTTTT
TRBJ1-5 | TRBV9 | - | - | CASSPDSYSNQPQHF | TGTGCCAGCAGCCCTGACAGCTATAGCAATCAGCCCCAGCATTTT
TRBJ1-1 | TRBV4-3 | - | TRBD1 | CASSQDGETGGTEAFF | TGCGCCAGCAGCCAAGATGGGGAGACAGGGGGAACTGAAGCTTTCTTT
TRBJ2-5 | TRBV30 | - | - | CAWTVEETQYF | TGTGCCTGGACGGTTGAGGAGACCCAGTACTTC
TRBJ1-1 | TRBV6-1 | once | - | CASSVAVRNTEAFF | TGTGCCAGCAGTGTTGCGGTGCGGAACACTGAAGCTTTCTTT
TRBJ1-2 | TRBV7-2 | few | - | CASSMDSSVNYGYTF | TGTGCCAGCAGCATGGACAGCTCCGTAAACTATGGCTACACCTTC
TRBJ2-1 | TRBV4-1 | - | TRBD2 | CASSHEGLPKQETQFF | TGCGCCAGCAGCCATGAGGGACTACCAAAACAAGAGACCCAGTTCTTC
TRBJ1-6 | TRBV27 | few | TRBD1 | CASSLWAGGISPLHF | TGTGCCAGCAGTTTGTGGGCAGGGGGGATTTCACCCCTCCACTTT
TRBJ2-5 | TRBV27 | - | TRBD1 | CASSLNRGRETQYF | TGTGCCAGCAGTTTGAATAGGGGGCGGGAGACCCAGTACTTC
TRBJ1-5 | TRBV6-8 | few | - | CASSSGGRGAGGNQPQHF | TGTGCCAGCAGTTCAGGAGGGAGGGGAGCCGGGGGCAATCAGCCCCAGCATTTT
TRBJ1-3 | TRBV2 | - | - | CASSQRSSGNTIYF | TGTGCCAGCAGTCAACGGAGCTCTGGAAACACCATATATTTT
TRBJ2-1 | TRBV6-1 | once | - | CASSLETGTYNEQFF | TGTGCCAGCAGTTTGGAAACAGGGACCTACAATGAGCAGTTCTTC
TRBJ2-1 | TRBV7-8 | - | - | CASSSLRGYNEQFF | TGTGCCAGCAGCTCCCTTCGGGGCTACAATGAGCAGTTCTTC
TRBJ1-1 | TRBV19 | once | - | CASIVGGGVEAFF | TGTGCCAGTATCGTGGGTGGAGGGGTTGAAGCTTTCTTT
TRBJ2-5 | TRBV5-4 | - | - | CASSSKQAQETQYF | TGTGCCAGCAGCTCAAAACAGGCCCAAGAGACCCAGTACTTC
TRBJ1-2 | TRBV4-1 | few | TRBD1 | CASSPGQAGYTF | TGCGCCAGCAGCCCCGGACAGGCAGGCTACACCTTC
TRBJ2-5 | TRBV25-1 | - | TRBD2 | CASSEWEGGETQYF | TGTGCCAGCAGTGAATGGGAGGGAGGTGAGACCCAGTACTTC
TRBJ1-1 | TRBV2 | - | TRBD1 | CASSGGTGRTEAFF | TGTGCCAGCAGTGGGGGGACAGGGCGGACTGAAGCTTTCTTT
TRBJ1-2 | TRBV28 | - | - | CASSSQGYYGYTF | TGTGCCAGCAGTTCACAGGGATACTATGGCTACACCTTC
TRBJ2-7 | TRBV4-2 | - | - | CASSQEEGTRREQYF | TGTGCCAGCAGCCAAGAAGAGGGGACACGGAGGGAGCAGTACTTC
TRBJ1-1 | TRBV7-3 | - | TRBD1 | CASSSGIRGTTEAFF | TGTGCCAGCAGCTCCGGGATCAGGGGGACGACTGAAGCTTTCTTT
TRBJ1-5 | TRBV7-8 | - | TRBD1 | CASSFNQGGNQPQHF | TGTGCCAGCAGCTTTAATCAGGGGGGAAATCAGCCCCAGCATTTT
TRBJ2-1 | TRBV19 | - | TRBD1 | CASSKGQGITEQFF | TGTGCCAGTAGTAAGGGACAGGGTATAACTGAGCAGTTCTTC
TRBJ2-7 | TRBV30 | - | - | CAWKRQGIYEQYF | TGTGCCTGGAAGAGGCAGGGGATTTACGAGCAGTACTTC
TRBJ1-5 | TRBV5-1 | - | - | CASSPREGSNQPQHF | TGCGCCAGCAGCCCGAGGGAAGGGAGCAATCAGCCCCAGCATTTT
TRBJ1-1 | TRBV30 | - | - | CAWSRQPNTEAFF | TGTGCCTGGAGCAGGCAGCCGAACACTGAAGCTTTCTTT
TRBJ2-6 | TRBV5-8 | few | - | CASSVRRVSGANVLTF | TGTGCCAGCAGCGTCCGGCGGGTTTCTGGGGCCAACGTCCTGACTTTC
TRBJ2-2 | TRBV30 | - | - | CAWRGGGLVGELFF | TGTGCCTGGAGAGGGGGGGGCCTGGTCGGGGAGCTGTTTTTT
TRBJ2-7 | TRBV10-1 | - | - | CASITGVGNEQYF | TGCGCCAGCATTACCGGGGTTGGGAACGAGCAGTACTTC
TRBJ1-2 | TRBV9 | - | TRBD1 | CASSAGQAGSYGYTF | TGTGCCAGCAGCGCCGGACAGGCGGGTAGCTATGGCTACACCTTC
TRBJ1-4 | TRBV5-6 | - | TRBD1 | CASSLGTGGASNEKLFF | TGTGCCAGCAGCTTAGGGACAGGGGGCGCCTCGAATGAAAAACTGTTTTTT
TRBJ1-1 | TRBV5-8 | - | TRBD1 | CASDRATEAFF | TGTGCAAGCGACAGGGCCACTGAAGCTTTCTTT
TRBJ1-1 | TRBV5-1 | - | - | CASRFSGGRSNTEAFF | TGCGCCAGCAGGTTTTCGGGGGGTCGGTCGAACACTGAAGCTTTCTTT
TRBJ1-1 | TRBV7-8 | - | - | CASSFVRNTEAFF | TGTGCCAGCAGCTTTGTCAGGAACACTGAAGCTTTCTTT
TRBJ1-3 | TRBV11-2 | - | TRBD1 | CASNQGASGNTIYF | TGTGCCAGCAACCAGGGGGCCTCTGGAAACACCATATATTTT
TRBJ2-1 | TRBV13 | - | TRBD2 | CASSPPWLAGVEQFF | TGTGCCAGCAGCCCTCCTTGGCTAGCGGGGGTTGAGCAGTTCTTC
TRBJ1-2 | TRBV21-1 | - | - | CASTGFEGNYGYTF | TGTGCCAGCACGGGGTTCGAGGGTAACTATGGCTACACCTTC